This T cell receptor beta chain was observed in a study of T cells in tuberculosis. Study results and caveats: Active tuberculosis alpha repertoires lay closer to GMM-specific TCRs than controls'. Active tuberculosis cases were adults; controls were adolescents. Active tuberculosis patients had shorter CDR3-alpha; the beta difference was nonsignificant.

Clones were read by immunoSEQ multiplex PCR, and TCRdb kept only the in-frame ones, dropping some. The repertoire has some 49,000 clones, more than 90% of them found once; the top ten carry more than 1.4%. Germline V gene data show CDR1 as MNHNS and CDR2 as SASEGT. The CDR3 is made up of 11 amino acids. V was clipped by 4 bases and J by 6 bases, with 3 bases between them. Time point described: new active TB diagnosis, blood taken before or within 7 days of starting treatment. About this clone: Its cognate antigen is unknown.

This sample comprised PBMCs, obtained at tuberculosis diagnosis. This receptor was obtained from an adult with tuberculosis. The gene calls are TRBV6-1 and TRBJ2-2; D is unresolved. CDR3 in amino acids: CASSGAGELFF. CDR3 DNA sequence: TGTGCCAGCAGTGGCGCCGGGGAGCTGTTTTTT.